This TCR beta chain is drawn from a study of blood T cell repertoires in COVID-19 (TCRdb year 2020). With regard to the full study: Samples covering the acute and convalescent phases of COVID-19 were provided by collaborators in the United States, Italy and Spain. The dataset comprised deeply sampled blood TCRbeta repertoires from subjects exposed to, actively infected with, or recovered from COVID-19. The repertoires were released in a freely available public database meant as a resource for research on the immune response to SARS-CoV-2. Where HLA class I and class II types were available, the types were taken from metadata supplied by the sample provider, not from assay-based typing. The material from the prospective study consisted of cDNA or gDNA derived from T cells, B-cell-depleted T cells, or PBMCs. Samples were obtained from the ongoing ImmuneRACE study (first 160 participants) and from over a thousand subjects provided by 6 global collaborators. A de-identified subject ID, COVID-19 status, age in years and sex were almost always included in the sample metadata.

The immunoSEQ Assay, a bias-controlled multiplex PCR, was used to amplify TCRbeta CDR3 regions from genomic DNA. As for the original processing: Nucleated cell counts per sample were estimated from amplification of reference gene primers within the assay. Sequence reads were collapsed and filtered to measure the absolute abundance of every unique TCRbeta CDR3 rearrangement. Productive Simpson clonality was computed per sample as the square root of Simpson's diversity index over productive rearrangements. Drawn from immuneACCESS, this table holds only the in-frame rearrangements with V and J called that TCRdb kept. Clones are partly lost; checked studies trace under half to an unresolved V gene and leave the rest unexplained. That table gives V, J and clone size, and the DNA gave D and trimming. The sample table holds 110,000 to 150,000 clones, of which around four fifths were seen once. The ten largest make up less than 5% of the sample.

The full study reports these points: Clinical and demographic metadata were provided uncurated, with the amount varying by source and participant.

Whole blood was collected in K2EDTA tubes by collaborating institutions according to the institutions' own protocols. Collaborator samples were shipped for TCRbeta analysis as frozen whole blood, isolated PBMCs, or DNA extracted from either sample type. Taken from the germline V gene, the CDR1 and CDR2 loops are SNHLY and FYNNEI. Reading from cysteine to phenylalanine, the CDR3 counts 15 amino acids. Just CDR3 DNA is preserved here, 45 bases in frame from base 1. After removal of 6 bases from V and 2 bases from J, the junction retains 8 bases not matched to a gene. As regards this clone: Its cognate antigen has yet to be identified. Within one base of it there is no much larger clone, and no base qualities were kept.

The receptor's source is a woman of 80 years or more with acute or convalescent COVID-19. The rearranged chain carries TRBV2 and TRBJ2-7; TRBD1 agrees with 9 junctional bases. The sample comprised peripheral blood. The base sequence is TGTGCCAGCAGGGAGGGACAGGGTAACACCTACGAGCAGTACTTC. Its translation reads: CASREGQGNTYEQYF.